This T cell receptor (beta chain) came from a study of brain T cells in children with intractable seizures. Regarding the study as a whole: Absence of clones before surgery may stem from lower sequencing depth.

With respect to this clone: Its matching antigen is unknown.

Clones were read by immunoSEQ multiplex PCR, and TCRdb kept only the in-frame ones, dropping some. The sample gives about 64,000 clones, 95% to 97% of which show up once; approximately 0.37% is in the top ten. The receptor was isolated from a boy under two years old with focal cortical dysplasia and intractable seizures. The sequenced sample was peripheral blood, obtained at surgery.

CDR3 in amino acids: CASSGSYWELNSPLHF. The CDR3 nucleotides read TGTGCCAGCAGTGGAAGTTACTGGGAGTTGAATTCACCCCTCCACTTT. The chain carries TRBV6-2 or TRBV6-3 and TRBJ1-6; D is undetermined. This CDR3 has 16 amino acids. Germline V gene sequence: CDR1 MNHEY, CDR2 SVGEGT. Trimming left V 5 bases short and J 7 bases short, with 18 bases between.